Below, 3 T cell receptor beta chains from the same sample are listed, as sequenced in a study of human T cells and chemical hapten exposure. MiXCR, run by TCRdb on the RACE reads, gives a single entry per CDR3 protein. The sample carries a few hundred thousand distinct CDR3 sequences, roughly 6% recorded once. As for time point: patch test 2, 6 weeks after DPC sensitization. Treatment defined: therapeutic diphenylcyclopropenone sensitization with weekly scalp DPC. This specimen consisted of whole blood, obtained in connection with sensitization to the hapten diphenylcyclopropenone (DPC). These receptors originate from a woman under 30 with alopecia areata. Some clones in this sample may be carry-over from other donors' samples.

This clonotype was observed many times. This chain joins TRBV20-1 and TRBJ2-2; D is perhaps TRBD1 (5 bases). Germline assignment: CDR1 DFQATT and CDR2 SNEGSKA (reference sequence). The CDR3 loop spans 14 amino acids. Trimming removed 3 bases from V and 1 base from J, with 9 bases in between. This chain's CDR3 is CSARPGQNTGELFF. In DNA form, the CDR3 reads TGCAGTGCTAGGCCTGGACAGAACACCGGGGAGCTGTTTTTT.

Only a few counts were recorded for this clonotype. The chain has TRBV7-9 and TRBJ2-7, with TRBD1 matching over 9 bases. The CDR3 has 17 residues. V gave up 6 bases and J gave up 2 bases; unmatched junction bases: 14. Germline V gives CDR1 SEHNR, CDR2 FQNEAQ (reference sequence). This chain's CDR3 is CASSSDLWDRATYEQYF. The CDR3 nucleotides are TGTGCCAGCAGTTCGGATCTATGGGACAGGGCCACCTACGAGCAGTACTTC.

The chain links TRBV29-1 to TRBJ2-1, with 9 bases identical to TRBD2. J gave up 8 bases and V 3 bases, and 11 bases lay outside the gene matches. CDR3 length: 15 amino acids. Germline values: CDR1 SQVTM, CDR2 ANQGSEA. DNA of the CDR3: TGCAGCGTTGAGGGCGGGACTAGCAGCGGGGATGAGCAGTTCTTC. Its translation: CSVEGGTSSGDEQFF.